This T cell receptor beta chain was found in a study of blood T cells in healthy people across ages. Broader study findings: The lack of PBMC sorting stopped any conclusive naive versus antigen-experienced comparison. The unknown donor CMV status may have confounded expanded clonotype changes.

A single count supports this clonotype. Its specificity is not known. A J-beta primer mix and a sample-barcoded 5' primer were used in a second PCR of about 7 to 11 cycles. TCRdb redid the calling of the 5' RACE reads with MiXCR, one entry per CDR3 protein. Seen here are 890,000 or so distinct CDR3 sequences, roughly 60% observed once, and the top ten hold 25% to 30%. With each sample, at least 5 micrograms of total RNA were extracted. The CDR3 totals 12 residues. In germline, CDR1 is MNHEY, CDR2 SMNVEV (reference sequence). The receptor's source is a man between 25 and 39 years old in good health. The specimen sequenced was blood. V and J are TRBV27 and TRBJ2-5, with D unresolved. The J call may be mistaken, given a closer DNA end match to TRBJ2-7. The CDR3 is CASGQRDYEQYF. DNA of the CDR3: TGTGCCAGCGGGCAAAGGGATTACGAGCAGTACTTC.